Reported below is one T cell receptor (beta chain). Trimming removed 4 bases from V and 4 bases from J, with 11 bases in between. This CDR3 comprises 13 residues. Germline-derived CDR1 and CDR2 are MNHNS and SASEGT. Survey-level resolution applied to immunoSEQ assay v3.0. Data came from immunoSEQ multiplex PCR; TCRdb stores just in-frame clones and leaves some out. The top ten hold roughly 13% of the sample, which has tens of thousands of clones, 70% to 90% seen once. The sample is drawn from a study of long-term antiretroviral therapy in people with HIV. The chain joins TRBV6-1 to TRBJ2-7; D unclear. This sequence originates from a young man with HIV. Here the sequenced sample was unsorted PBMCs, taken 1.1 years after starting antiretroviral therapy. DNA for the CDR3: TGTGCCAGCAGTGCCGCGACCGTGTACGAGCAGTACTTC. Translating it yields CASSAATVYEQYF.